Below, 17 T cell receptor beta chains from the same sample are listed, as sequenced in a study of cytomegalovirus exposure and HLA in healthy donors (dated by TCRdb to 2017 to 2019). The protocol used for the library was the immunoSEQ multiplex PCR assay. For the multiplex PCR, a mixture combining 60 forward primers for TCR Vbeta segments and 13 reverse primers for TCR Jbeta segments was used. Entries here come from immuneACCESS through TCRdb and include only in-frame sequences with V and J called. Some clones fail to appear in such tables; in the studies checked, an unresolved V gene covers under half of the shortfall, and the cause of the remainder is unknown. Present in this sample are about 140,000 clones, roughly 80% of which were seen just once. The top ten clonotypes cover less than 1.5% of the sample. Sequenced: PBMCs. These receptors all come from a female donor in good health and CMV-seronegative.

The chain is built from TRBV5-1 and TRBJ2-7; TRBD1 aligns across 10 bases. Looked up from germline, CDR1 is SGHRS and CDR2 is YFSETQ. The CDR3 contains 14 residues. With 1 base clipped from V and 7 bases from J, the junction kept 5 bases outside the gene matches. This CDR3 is CASSLREDRGEQYF. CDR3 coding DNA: TGCGCCAGCAGCTTGAGGGAGGACAGGGGGGAGCAGTACTTC. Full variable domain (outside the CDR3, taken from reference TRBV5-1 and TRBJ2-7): KAGVTQTPRYLIKTRGQQVTLSCSPISGHRSVSWYQQTPGQGLQFLFEYFSETQRNKGNFPGRFSGRQFSNSRSEMNVSTLELGDSALYLCASSLREDRGEQYFGPGTRLTVT.

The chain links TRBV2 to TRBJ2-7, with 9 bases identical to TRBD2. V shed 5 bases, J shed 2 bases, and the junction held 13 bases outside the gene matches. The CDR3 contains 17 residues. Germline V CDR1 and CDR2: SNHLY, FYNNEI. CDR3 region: CASSSTSGLSGAYEQYF. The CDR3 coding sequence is TGTGCCAGCAGTAGCACTAGCGGGCTTTCTGGGGCCTACGAGCAGTACTTC.

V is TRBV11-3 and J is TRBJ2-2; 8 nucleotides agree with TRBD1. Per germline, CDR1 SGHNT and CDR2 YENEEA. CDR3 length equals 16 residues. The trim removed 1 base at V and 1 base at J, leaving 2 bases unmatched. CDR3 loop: CASSLVTGVNTGELFF. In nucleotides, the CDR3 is TGTGCCAGCAGCTTAGTGACAGGGGTGAACACCGGGGAGCTGTTTTTT.

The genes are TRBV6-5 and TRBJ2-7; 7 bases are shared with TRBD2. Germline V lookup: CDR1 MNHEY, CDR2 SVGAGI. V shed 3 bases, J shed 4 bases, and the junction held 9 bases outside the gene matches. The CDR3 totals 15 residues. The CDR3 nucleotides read TGTGCCAGCAGTTATGGGGGGGATGGGGTTTACGAGCAGTACTTC. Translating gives CASSYGGDGVYEQYF.

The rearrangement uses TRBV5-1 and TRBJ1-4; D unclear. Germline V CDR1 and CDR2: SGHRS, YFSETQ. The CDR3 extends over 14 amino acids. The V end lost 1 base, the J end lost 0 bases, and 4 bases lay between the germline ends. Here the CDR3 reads CASSLSTTNEKLFF. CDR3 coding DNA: TGCGCCAGCAGCTTGTCTACAACTAATGAAAAACTGTTTTTT.

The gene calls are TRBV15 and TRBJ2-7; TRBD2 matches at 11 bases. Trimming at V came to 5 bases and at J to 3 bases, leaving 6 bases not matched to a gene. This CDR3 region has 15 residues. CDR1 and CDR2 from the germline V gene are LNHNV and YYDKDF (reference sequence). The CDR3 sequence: CATSPTGTSGYEQYF. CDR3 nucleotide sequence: TGTGCCACCAGCCCGACCGGGACTAGCGGCTACGAGCAGTACTTC.

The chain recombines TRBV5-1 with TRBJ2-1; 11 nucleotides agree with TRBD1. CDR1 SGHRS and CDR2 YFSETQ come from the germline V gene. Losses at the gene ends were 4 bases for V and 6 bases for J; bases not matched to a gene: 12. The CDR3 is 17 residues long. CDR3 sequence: CASSDGQGALTSNEQFF. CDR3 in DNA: TGCGCCAGCAGCGATGGACAGGGGGCGCTTACAAGCAATGAGCAGTTCTTC.

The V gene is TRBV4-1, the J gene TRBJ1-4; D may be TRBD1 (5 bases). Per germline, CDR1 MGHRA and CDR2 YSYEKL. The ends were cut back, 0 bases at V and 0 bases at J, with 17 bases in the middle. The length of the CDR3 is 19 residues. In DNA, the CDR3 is TGCGCCAGCAGCCAAGATCCAGGGTGGGTTAGTTCAACTAATGAAAAACTGTTTTTT. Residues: CASSQDPGWVSSTNEKLFF.

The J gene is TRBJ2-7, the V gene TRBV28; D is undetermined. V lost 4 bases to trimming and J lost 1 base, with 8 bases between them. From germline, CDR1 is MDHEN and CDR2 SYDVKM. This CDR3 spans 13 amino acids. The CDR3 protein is CASSYPVSYEQYF. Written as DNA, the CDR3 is TGTGCCAGCAGTTATCCCGTGTCCTACGAGCAGTACTTC.

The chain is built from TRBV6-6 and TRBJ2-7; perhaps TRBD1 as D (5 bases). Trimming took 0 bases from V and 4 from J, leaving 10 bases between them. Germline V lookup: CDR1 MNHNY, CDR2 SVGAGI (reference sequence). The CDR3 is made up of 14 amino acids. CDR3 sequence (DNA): TGTGCCAGCAGTTACTCAGGGGTCGGTTACGAGCAGTACTTC. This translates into CASSYSGVGYEQYF.

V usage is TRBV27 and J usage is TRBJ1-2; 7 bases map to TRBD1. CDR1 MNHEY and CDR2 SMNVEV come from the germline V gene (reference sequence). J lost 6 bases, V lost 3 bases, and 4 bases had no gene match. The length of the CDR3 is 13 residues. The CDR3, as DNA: TGTGCCAGCAGTTTGACAGGGCTAGATGGCTACACCTTC. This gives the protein CASSLTGLDGYTF.

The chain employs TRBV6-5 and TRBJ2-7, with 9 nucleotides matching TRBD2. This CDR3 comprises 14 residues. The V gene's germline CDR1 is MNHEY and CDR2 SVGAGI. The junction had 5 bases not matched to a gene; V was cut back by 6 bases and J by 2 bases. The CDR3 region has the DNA TGTGCCAGCAGAAGGACTAGCGTTACCTACGAGCAGTACTTC. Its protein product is CASRRTSVTYEQYF.

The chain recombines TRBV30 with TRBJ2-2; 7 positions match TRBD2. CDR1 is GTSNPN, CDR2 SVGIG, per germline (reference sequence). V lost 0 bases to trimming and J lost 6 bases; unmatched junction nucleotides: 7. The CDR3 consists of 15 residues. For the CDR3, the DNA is TGTGCCTGGAGTGTAGCGGGAAAGGCATCCGGGGAGCTGTTTTTT. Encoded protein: CAWSVAGKASGELFF.

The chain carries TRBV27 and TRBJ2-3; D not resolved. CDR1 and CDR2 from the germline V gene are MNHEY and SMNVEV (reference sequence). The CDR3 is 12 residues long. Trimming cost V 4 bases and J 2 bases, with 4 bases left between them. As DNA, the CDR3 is TGTGCCAGCAGTTCGTTCACAGATACGCAGTATTTT. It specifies CASSSFTDTQYF.

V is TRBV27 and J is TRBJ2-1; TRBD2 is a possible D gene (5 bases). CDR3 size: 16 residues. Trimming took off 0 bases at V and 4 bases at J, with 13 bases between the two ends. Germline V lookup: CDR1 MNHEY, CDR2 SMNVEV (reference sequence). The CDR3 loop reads CASSLSSATLYNEQFF. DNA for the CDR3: TGTGCCAGCAGTTTATCTAGCGCCACTCTTTACAATGAGCAGTTCTTC.

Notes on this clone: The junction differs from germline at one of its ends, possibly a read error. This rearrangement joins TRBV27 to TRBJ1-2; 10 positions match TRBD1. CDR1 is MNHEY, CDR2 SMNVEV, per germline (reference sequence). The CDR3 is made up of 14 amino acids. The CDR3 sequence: CASSLSGTGAGYTF. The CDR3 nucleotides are TGTGCCAGCAGTCTATCCGGGACAGGGGCGGGCTACACCTTC.

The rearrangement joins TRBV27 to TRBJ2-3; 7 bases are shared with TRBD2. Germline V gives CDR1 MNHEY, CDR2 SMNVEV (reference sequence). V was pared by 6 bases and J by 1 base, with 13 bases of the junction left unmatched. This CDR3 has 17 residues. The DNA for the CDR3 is TGTGCCAGCAGCACAGCGCGGGGAGGGCCGGGCACAGATACGCAGTATTTT. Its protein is CASSTARGGPGTDTQYF.